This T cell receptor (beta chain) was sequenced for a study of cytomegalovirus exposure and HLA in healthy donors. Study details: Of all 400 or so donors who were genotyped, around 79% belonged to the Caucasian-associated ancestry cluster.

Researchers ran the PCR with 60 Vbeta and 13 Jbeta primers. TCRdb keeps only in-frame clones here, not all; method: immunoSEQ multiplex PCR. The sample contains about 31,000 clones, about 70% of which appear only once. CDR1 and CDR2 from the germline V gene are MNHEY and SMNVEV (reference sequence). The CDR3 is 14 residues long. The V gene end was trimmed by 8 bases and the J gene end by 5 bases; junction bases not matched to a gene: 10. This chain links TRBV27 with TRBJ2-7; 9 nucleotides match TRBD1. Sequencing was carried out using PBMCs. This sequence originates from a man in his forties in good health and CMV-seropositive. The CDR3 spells CASAKDRGGHEQYF. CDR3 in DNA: TGTGCCAGCGCCAAGGACAGGGGTGGCCACGAGCAGTACTTC.